This is a list of T cell receptor beta chains from one sample in a study of technical replicates of blood from a few donors. Assay used: immunoSEQ multiplex PCR; TCRdb lists only in-frame clones, some missing. The repertoire consists of about 88,000 clones, with approximately 90% occurring once and the leading ten covering approximately 0.3%. Sequenced material: T cells isolated from PBMCs. The receptors shown here come from a human donor in good health. Each CDR3 is given with its conserved first and last residue. Each record gives: J gene, V gene, D gene, clone size, CDR3 protein, CDR3 DNA. D genes are given only for firm matches. For some rows the clone size is stated as once, few or many, or as a class when expanded; others skip it.

TRBJ2-1	TRBV7-2	TRBD1	.	CASTEQGMAYNEQFF	TGTGCCAGCACCGAACAGGGGATGGCCTACAATGAGCAGTTCTTC
TRBJ1-1	TRBV7-9	.	once	CASSLVSEAFF	TGTGCCAGCAGCTTAGTCAGTGAAGCTTTCTTT
TRBJ1-5	TRBV27	TRBD1	.	CASSPDRAYSNQPQHF	TGTGCCAGCAGTCCTGACAGGGCCTATAGCAATCAGCCCCAGCATTTT
TRBJ2-7	TRBV9	TRBD2	.	CASSVDSWEGYEQYF	TGTGCCAGCAGCGTAGACTCGTGGGAGGGATACGAGCAGTACTTC
TRBJ1-2	TRBV29-1	.	.	CSARGGLYGYTF	TGCAGCGCCCGGGGGGGATTGTATGGCTACACCTTC
TRBJ1-5	TRBV27	.	.	CASSPWGLDKYSNQPQHF	TGTGCCAGCAGCCCCTGGGGTTTGGACAAGTATAGCAATCAGCCCCAGCATTTT
TRBJ2-1	TRBV7-8	TRBD1	.	CASSLVDRGTIRKQFF	TGTGCCAGCAGCTTAGTCGACAGGGGGACCATTCGGAAGCAGTTCTTC
TRBJ1-1	TRBV2	.	.	CASKSKRWTEAFF	TGTGCCAGCAAATCAAAGAGGTGGACTGAAGCTTTCTTT
TRBJ1-1	TRBV6-1	.	.	CASSEFSDVAFF	TGTGCCAGCAGTGAGTTTAGCGACGTAGCTTTCTTT
TRBJ1-1	TRBV18	TRBD1	.	CASSPPRGKTEAFF	TGTGCCAGCTCACCACCCAGGGGGAAAACTGAAGCTTTCTTT
TRBJ2-1	TRBV5-1	TRBD1	.	CASSHDRGAYNEQFF	TGCGCCAGCAGCCACGACAGGGGTGCGTACAATGAGCAGTTCTTC
TRBJ2-7	TRBV2	TRBD2	.	CASRVPGLYSYEQYF	TGTGCCAGCAGGGTTCCGGGACTATACTCCTACGAGCAGTACTTC
TRBJ2-7	TRBV5-1	TRBD2	.	CASSPGLAGVHEQYF	TGCGCCAGCAGCCCGGGACTAGCGGGAGTACACGAGCAGTACTTC
TRBJ2-7	TRBV28	TRBD1	once	CASSVTGGFPYEQYF	TGTGCCAGCAGTGTCACAGGGGGCTTCCCTTACGAGCAGTACTTC
TRBJ1-2	TRBV5-1	.	.	CASREDANYGYTF	TGCGCCAGCAGAGAGGATGCTAACTATGGCTACACCTTC
TRBJ2-7	TRBV28	.	.	CASTPHTNPYEQYF	TGTGCCAGCACCCCTCACACAAATCCTTACGAGCAGTACTTC
TRBJ2-2	TRBV5-1	.	once	CASRGSTGELFF	TGCGCCAGCAGGGGGAGCACCGGGGAGCTGTTTTTT
TRBJ2-6	TRBV15	.	.	CATSSRGSGANVLTF	TGTGCCACCAGCAGCCGGGGGTCTGGGGCCAACGTCCTGACTTTC
TRBJ2-5	TRBV30	TRBD1	.	CAWTQGVGTQYF	TGTGCCTGGACACAGGGGGTCGGGACCCAGTACTTC
TRBJ1-1	TRBV18	.	.	CASSLHQGTEAFF	TGTGCCAGCTCTCTCCACCAGGGGACTGAAGCTTTCTTT
TRBJ2-3	TRBV29-1	TRBD2	.	CSVFVALGGTSGRRTPDTQYF	TGCAGCGTTTTTGTCGCCCTAGGTGGGACTAGCGGGAGACGGACCCCGGATACGCAGTATTTT
TRBJ2-7	TRBV10-3	.	.	CAISELDEQYF	TGTGCCATCAGTGAACTAGACGAGCAGTACTTC
TRBJ1-2	TRBV9	TRBD1	.	CASSVDWWVGTGGYGYTF	TGTGCCAGCAGCGTAGATTGGTGGGTCGGGACAGGGGGTTATGGCTACACCTTC
TRBJ2-5	TRBV10-1	.	.	CASSSGDPIETQYF	TGCGCCAGCTCTTCGGGGGACCCTATAGAGACCCAGTACTTC
TRBJ1-2	TRBV2	.	.	CASSAPGAPGPYGYTF	TGTGCCAGCAGTGCCCCAGGGGCCCCGGGGCCCTATGGCTACACCTTC
TRBJ1-1	TRBV5-1	TRBD1	.	CASSRGTGRSANTEAFF	TGCGCCAGCAGCCGCGGGACAGGGAGAAGTGCGAACACTGAAGCTTTCTTT
TRBJ2-2	TRBV7-6	.	.	CASSHNSGSGELFF	TGTGCCAGCAGCCACAATTCGGGGAGCGGGGAGCTGTTTTTT
TRBJ2-5	TRBV5-8	.	.	CASSTRTAQETQYF	TGTGCCAGCAGCACGAGGACAGCACAAGAGACCCAGTACTTC
TRBJ2-2	TRBV13	TRBD2	once	CASSRLAGGLRELFF	TGTGCCAGCAGCCGACTAGCGGGGGGGCTTCGGGAGCTGTTTTTT
TRBJ2-1	TRBV19	.	.	CASSSRPGDEQFF	TGTGCCAGTAGTTCACGGCCCGGGGATGAGCAGTTCTTC
TRBJ2-5	TRBV11-3	.	.	CASSHFDRPQETQYF	TGTGCCAGCAGCCACTTCGACAGGCCACAAGAGACCCAGTACTTC
TRBJ2-7	TRBV19	TRBD1	.	CASSARILTGTGVPEQYF	TGTGCCAGTAGTGCGCGGATATTAACCGGGACAGGGGTTCCCGAGCAGTACTTC
TRBJ2-3	TRBV28	TRBD2	.	CASSLWSSGRGDTQYF	TGTGCCAGCAGTTTATGGAGTAGCGGGAGGGGAGATACGCAGTATTTT
TRBJ2-7	TRBV11-3	TRBD1	.	CASSPGQASYEQYF	TGTGCCAGCAGCCCGGGACAGGCGTCCTACGAGCAGTACTTC
TRBJ2-7	TRBV5-1	TRBD2	once	CASSWTLAGGTYEQYF	TGCGCCAGCAGCTGGACCCTAGCGGGGGGAACTTACGAGCAGTACTTC
TRBJ1-1	TRBV10-3	.	.	CAISESMRLNTEAFF	TGTGCCATCAGTGAGTCGATGCGGCTCAACACTGAAGCTTTCTTT
TRBJ1-2	TRBV9	TRBD1	.	CASTQTGGVAPNGYTF	TGTGCCAGCACCCAAACAGGGGGGGTTGCGCCTAATGGCTACACCTTC
TRBJ2-6	TRBV10-3	TRBD1	.	CAISEAGTGESGGANVLTF	TGTGCCATCAGTGAGGCCGGGACAGGGGAATCGGGAGGGGCCAACGTCCTGACTTTC
TRBJ1-2	TRBV27	.	.	CASSFGDIRLWTF	TGTGCCAGCAGTTTTGGGGACATCAGGTTATGGACCTTC
TRBJ2-7	TRBV6-1	.	.	CASSEQGNYEQYF	TGTGCCAGCAGTGAACAGGGAAACTACGAGCAGTACTTC
TRBJ2-3	TRBV5-4	TRBD1	.	CASSWTGSTDTQYF	TGTGCCAGCAGCTGGACAGGGAGCACAGATACGCAGTATTTT
TRBJ2-7	TRBV6-6	.	.	CASSDGIYEQYF	TGTGCCAGCAGTGACGGGATCTACGAGCAGTACTTC